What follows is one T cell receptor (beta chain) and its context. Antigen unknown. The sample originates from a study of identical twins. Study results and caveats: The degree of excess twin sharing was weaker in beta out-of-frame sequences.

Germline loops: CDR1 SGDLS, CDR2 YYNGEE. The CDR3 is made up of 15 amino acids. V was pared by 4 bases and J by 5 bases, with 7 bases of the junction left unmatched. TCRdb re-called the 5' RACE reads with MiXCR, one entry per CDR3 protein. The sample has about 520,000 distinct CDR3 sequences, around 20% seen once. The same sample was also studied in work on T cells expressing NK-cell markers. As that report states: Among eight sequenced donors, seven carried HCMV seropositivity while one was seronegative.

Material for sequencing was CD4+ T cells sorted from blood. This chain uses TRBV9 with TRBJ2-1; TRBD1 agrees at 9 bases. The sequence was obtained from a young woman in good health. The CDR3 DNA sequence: TGTGCCAGCAGCCCAGGGACAGGGTCTCACAATGAGCAGTTCTTC. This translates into CASSPGTGSHNEQFF.